This TCR beta chain was found in a study of identical twins. The CDR3 sequence is 13 residues long. The germline CDR1 and CDR2 sequences are MRHNA and SNTAGT. V was clipped by 0 bases and J by 0 bases, with 2 bases between them. Findings and limits, study-wide: The models gave estimates that fell short of the out-of-frame TCR alpha sharing seen in monozygotic twins. Zero-insertion results could be subject to partial confounding by invariant MAIT and iNKT cells. Surplus twin overlap in beta out-of-frame sequences was less pronounced.

Via MiXCR, TCRdb re-called the 5' RACE reads, giving one row per CDR3 protein. The repertoire includes 310,000 or so distinct CDR3 sequences, roughly 8.6% of them detected once, and roughly 6.8% sits in the top ten. This clonotype was detected only a few times. Its antigen is unidentified. Only healthy Caucasians were included as donors. The same specimen was also included in a second study, on yellow fever vaccine responses in identical twins.

The chain recombines TRBV6-4 with TRBJ1-1; D uncertain. This sequence originates from a woman between 18 and 30 years old in good health. Sequenced input: CD8+ T cells sorted from blood. CDR3: CASSDSVNTEAFF. The CDR3 DNA reads TGTGCCAGCAGTGACTCGGTGAACACTGAAGCTTTCTTT.